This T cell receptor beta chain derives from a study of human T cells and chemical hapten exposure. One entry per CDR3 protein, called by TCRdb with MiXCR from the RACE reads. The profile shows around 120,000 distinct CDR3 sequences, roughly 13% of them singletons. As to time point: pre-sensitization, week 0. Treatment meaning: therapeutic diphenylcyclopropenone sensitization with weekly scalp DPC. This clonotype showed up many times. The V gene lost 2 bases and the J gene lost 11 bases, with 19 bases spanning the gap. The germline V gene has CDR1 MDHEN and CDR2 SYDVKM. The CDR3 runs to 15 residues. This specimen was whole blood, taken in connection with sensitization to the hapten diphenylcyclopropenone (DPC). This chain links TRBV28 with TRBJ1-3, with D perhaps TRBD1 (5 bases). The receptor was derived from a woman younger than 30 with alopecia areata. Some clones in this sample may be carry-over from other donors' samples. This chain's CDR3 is CASSLGGGGGGAIYF. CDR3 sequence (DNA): TGTGCCAGCAGTTTAGGCGGCGGCGGGGGTGGTGCCATATATTTT.